What follows is one T cell receptor beta chain and its context. These data come from a study of blood T cell repertoires in COVID-19. Across the whole study: The United States, Italy and Spain provided the acute and convalescent COVID-19 samples. Sources were T cells, B-cell-depleted T cells, or PBMCs; the material itself was cDNA or gDNA.

Authors' methods: Nucleated cell number was recorded as an estimate derived from reference gene primer amplification. Measured with immunoSEQ multiplex PCR; TCRdb has only the in-frame clones, and not every one. V, J and clone size derive from that table, while D and trimming were established from the DNA sequence. The sample has about 160,000 clones; approximately 80% are singletons. Germline CDR1 is KGHSH and CDR2 is LQKENI. J gave up 6 bases and V 2 bases, and 7 bases lay outside the gene matches. The CDR3 runs to 15 residues. The TCR sequence derives from a woman older than 75 with acute or convalescent COVID-19. Input material: peripheral blood. The chain carries TRBV18 and TRBJ1-2; 9 bases agree with TRBD1. CDR3 amino acids: CASSPGTGRSDGYTF. CDR3 coding DNA: TGTGCCAGCTCACCAGGGACAGGGCGGAGTGATGGCTACACCTTC.